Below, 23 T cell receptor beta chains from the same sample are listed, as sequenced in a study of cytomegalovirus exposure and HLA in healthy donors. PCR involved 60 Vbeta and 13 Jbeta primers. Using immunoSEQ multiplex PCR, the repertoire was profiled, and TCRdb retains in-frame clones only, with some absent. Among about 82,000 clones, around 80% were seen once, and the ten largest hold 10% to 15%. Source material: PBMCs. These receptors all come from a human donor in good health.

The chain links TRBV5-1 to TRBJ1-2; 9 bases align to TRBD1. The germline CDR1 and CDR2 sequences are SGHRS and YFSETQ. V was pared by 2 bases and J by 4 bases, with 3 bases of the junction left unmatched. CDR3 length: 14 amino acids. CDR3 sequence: CASSFTGGGYGYTF. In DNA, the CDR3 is TGCGCCAGCAGCTTCACAGGGGGCGGCTATGGCTACACCTTC.

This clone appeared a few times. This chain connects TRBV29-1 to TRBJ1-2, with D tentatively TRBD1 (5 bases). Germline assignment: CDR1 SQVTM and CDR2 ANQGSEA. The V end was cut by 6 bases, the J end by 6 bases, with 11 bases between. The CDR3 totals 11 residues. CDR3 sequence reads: CSVPRGDGYTF. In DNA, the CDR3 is TGCAGCGTACCCCGGGGGGATGGCTACACCTTC.

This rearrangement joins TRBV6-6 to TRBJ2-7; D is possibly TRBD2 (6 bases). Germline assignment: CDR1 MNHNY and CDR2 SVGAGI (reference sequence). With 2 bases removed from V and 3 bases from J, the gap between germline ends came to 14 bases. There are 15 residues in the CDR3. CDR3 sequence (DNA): TGTGCCAGCAGTTACATGGGACTGTTAAACTACGAGCAGTACTTC. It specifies CASSYMGLLNYEQYF.

For the CDR3, the DNA is TGCGCCAGCAGTGAGAGCGGTGACGGGAATGAGCAGTTCTTC. Residues: CASSESGDGNEQFF. This sequence joins TRBV10-2 and TRBJ2-1; D perhaps matches TRBD2 (5 bases). The CDR3 covers 14 residues. Germline V gene data show CDR1 as WSHSY and CDR2 as SAAADI. The V end was cut by 2 bases, the J end by 7 bases, with 12 bases between.

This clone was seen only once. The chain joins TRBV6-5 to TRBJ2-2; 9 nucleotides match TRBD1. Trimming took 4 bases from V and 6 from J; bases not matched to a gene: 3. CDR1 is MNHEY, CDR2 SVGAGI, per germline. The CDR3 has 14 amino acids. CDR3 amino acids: CASSSRTGAGELFF. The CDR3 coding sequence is TGTGCCAGCAGTTCAAGGACAGGGGCCGGGGAGCTGTTTTTT.

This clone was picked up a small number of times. The CDR3 nucleotides read TGTGCCAGCTCCCGGTCTAGCGGAGAGACCCAGTACTTC. This sequence encodes CASSRSSGETQYF. The chain recombines TRBV18 with TRBJ2-5, with TRBD2 matching 7 bases. CDR3 length equals 13 residues. V lost 6 bases and J lost 4; bases outside the gene matches: 5. The germline gives CDR1 KGHSH, CDR2 LQKENI.

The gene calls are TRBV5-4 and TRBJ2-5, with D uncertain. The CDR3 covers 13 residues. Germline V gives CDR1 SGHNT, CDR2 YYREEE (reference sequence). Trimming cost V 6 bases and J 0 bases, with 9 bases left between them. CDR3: CASKLIYQETQYF. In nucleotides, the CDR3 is TGTGCCAGCAAACTTATCTACCAAGAGACCCAGTACTTC. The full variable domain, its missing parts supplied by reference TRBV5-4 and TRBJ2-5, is ETGVTQSPTHLIKTRGQQVTLRCSSQSGHNTVSWYQQALGQGPQFIFQYYREEENGRGNFPPRFSGLQFPNYSSELNVNALELDDSALYLCASKLIYQETQYFGPGTRLLVL.

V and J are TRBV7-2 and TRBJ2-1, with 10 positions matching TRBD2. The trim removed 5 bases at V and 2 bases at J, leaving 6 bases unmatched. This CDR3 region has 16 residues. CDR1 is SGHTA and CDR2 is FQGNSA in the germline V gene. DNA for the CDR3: TGTGCCAGCAGCCTCATAGCGGGGGGTACCTACAATGAGCAGTTCTTC. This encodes CASSLIAGGTYNEQFF.

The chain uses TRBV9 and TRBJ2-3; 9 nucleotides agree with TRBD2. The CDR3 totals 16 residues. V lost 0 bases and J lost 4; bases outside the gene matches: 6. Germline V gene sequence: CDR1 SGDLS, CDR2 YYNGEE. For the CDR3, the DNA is TGTGCCAGCAGCGTAGATTTGCGGGGGGGATCAGATACGCAGTATTTT. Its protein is CASSVDLRGGSDTQYF. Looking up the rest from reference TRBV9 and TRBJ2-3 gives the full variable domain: DSGVTQTPKHLITATGQRVTLRCSPRSGDLSVYWYQQSLDQGLQFLIQYYNGEERAKGNILERFSAQQFPDLHSELNLSSLELGDSALYFCASSVDLRGGSDTQYFGPGTRLTVL.

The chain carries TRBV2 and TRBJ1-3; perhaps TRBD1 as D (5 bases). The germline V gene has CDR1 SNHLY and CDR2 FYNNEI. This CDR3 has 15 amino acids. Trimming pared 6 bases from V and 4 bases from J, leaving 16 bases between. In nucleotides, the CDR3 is TGTGCCAGCAGGCTCGGGGGTCGGACAGGAAACACCATATATTTT. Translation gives CASRLGGRTGNTIYF.

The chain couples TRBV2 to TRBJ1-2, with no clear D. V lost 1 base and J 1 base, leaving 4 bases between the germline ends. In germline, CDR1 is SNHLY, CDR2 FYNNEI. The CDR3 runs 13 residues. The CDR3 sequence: CASSEGLNYGYTF. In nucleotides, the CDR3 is TGTGCCAGCAGTGAAGGGCTTAACTATGGCTACACCTTC. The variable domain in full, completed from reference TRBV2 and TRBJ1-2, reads EPEVTQTPSHQVTQMGQEVILRCVPISNHLYFYWYRQILGQKVEFLVSFYNNEISEKSEIFDDQFSVERPDGSNFTLKIRSTKLEDSAMYFCASSEGLNYGYTFGSGTRLTVV.

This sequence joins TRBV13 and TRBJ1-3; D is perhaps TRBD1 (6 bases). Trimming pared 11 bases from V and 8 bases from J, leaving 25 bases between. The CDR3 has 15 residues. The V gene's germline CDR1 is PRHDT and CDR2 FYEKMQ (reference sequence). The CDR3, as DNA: TGTGCCTCCTGCTCTCGCCAGGGGCGAGGGGACACCATATATTTT. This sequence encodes CASCSRQGRGDTIYF.

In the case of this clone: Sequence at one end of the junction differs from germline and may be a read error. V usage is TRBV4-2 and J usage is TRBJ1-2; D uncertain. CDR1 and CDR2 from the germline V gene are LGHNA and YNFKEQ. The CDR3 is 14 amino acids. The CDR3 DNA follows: TGTGCCAGCAGCCCCTCGGGATCGAACTATGGCTACCCCTTC. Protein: CASSPSGSNYGYPF.

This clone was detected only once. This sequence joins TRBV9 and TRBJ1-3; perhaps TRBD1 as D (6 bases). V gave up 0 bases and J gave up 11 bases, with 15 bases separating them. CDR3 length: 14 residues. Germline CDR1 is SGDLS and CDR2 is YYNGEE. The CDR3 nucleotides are TGTGCCAGCAGCGTAGGGGACACAGGAAAGCCCATATATTTT. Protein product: CASSVGDTGKPIYF. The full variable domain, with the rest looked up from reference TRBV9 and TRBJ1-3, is DSGVTQTPKHLITATGQRVTLRCSPRSGDLSVYWYQQSLDQGLQFLIQYYNGEERAKGNILERFSAQQFPDLHSELNLSSLELGDSALYFCASSVGDTGKPIYFGEGSWLTVV.

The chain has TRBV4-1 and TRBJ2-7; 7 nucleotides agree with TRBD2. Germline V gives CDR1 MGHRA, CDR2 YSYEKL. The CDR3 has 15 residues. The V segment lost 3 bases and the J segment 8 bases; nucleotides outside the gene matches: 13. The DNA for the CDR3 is TGCGCCAGCAGCCATCTCGGGAGCCGGGGGGATCAGCAGTACTTC. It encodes CASSHLGSRGDQQYF.

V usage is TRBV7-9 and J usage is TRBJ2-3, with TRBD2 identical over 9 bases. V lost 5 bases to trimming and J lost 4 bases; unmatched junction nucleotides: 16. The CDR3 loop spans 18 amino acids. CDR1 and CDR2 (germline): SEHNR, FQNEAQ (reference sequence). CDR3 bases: TGTGCCAGCAGCCCTATAGACGGGTGGCGGGGGGGCTCAGATACGCAGTATTTT. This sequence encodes CASSPIDGWRGGSDTQYF.

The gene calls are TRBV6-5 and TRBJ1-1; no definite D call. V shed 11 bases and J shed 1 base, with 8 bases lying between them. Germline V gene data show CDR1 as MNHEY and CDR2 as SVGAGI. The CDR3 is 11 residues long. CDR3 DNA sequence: TGTGCCGCTGCGGGGAACACTGAAGCTTTCTTT. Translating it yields CAAAGNTEAFF.

For the CDR3, the DNA is TGTGCCATCAGTGAGTGGACAGGGGGTCAAGAGACCCAGTACTTC. Encoded protein: CAISEWTGGQETQYF. The chain has TRBV10-3 and TRBJ2-5; TRBD1 matches at 10 bases. The CDR3 loop spans 15 amino acids. Germline V gene lookup returns CDR1 ENHRY and CDR2 SYGVKD. The ends lost 1 base at V and 2 bases at J; junction bases unmatched: 1.

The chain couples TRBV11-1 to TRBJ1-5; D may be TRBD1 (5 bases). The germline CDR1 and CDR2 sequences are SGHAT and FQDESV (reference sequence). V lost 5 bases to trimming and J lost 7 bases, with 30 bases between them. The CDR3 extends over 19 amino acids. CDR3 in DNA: TGTGCCAGCAGCCCCCGCGGGTACAAGAAAGGGAGCGGGGGGCAGCCCCAGCATTTT. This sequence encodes CASSPRGYKKGSGGQPQHF.

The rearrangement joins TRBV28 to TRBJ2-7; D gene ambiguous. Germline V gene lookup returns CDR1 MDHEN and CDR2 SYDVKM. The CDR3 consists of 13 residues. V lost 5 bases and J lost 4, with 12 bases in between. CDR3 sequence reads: CASSPNPTYEQYF. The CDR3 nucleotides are TGTGCCAGCAGTCCCAACCCCACTTACGAGCAGTACTTC.

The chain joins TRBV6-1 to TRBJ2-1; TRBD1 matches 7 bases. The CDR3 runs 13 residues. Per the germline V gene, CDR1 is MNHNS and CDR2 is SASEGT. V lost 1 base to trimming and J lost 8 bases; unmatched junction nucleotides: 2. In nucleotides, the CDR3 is TGTGCCAGCAGTGAAGGGCAGGGGGATGAGCAGTTCTTC. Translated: CASSEGQGDEQFF.

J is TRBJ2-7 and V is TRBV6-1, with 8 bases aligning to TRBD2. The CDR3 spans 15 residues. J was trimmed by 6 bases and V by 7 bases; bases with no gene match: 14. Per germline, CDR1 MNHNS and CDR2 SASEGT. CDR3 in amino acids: CASTERDGGASEQYF. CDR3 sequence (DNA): TGTGCCAGCACCGAGAGGGACGGGGGGGCCTCCGAGCAGTACTTC.

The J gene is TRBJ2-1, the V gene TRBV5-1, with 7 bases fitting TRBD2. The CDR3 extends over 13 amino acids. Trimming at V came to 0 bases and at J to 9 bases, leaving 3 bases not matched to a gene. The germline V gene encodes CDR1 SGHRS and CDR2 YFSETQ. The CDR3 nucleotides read TGCGCCAGCAGCTTGGGGGGCGGGGGTGAGCAGTTCTTC. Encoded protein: CASSLGGGGEQFF.